This entry lists 5 T cell receptor beta chains sequenced from one sample in a study of vaccination effects on CD4 cells after COVID-19. Using immunoSEQ multiplex PCR, the repertoire was profiled, and TCRdb retains in-frame clones only, with some absent. The sample shows 22,000 or so clones, more than 70% of them seen only once. For these receptors, no antigen is known. ViraFEST assay sequencing came after antigen-specific CD4+ T cells were expanded with viral peptide pools. Isolation of CD4+ T cells took place after approximately 10 days of culture. The vaccine given was either BNT162b2 or mRNA-1273, in two doses. Here the sequenced sample was CD4+ T cells from PBMCs cultured with HCoV-229E spike peptides, taken after COVID-19 vaccination. Receptors were obtained from a human donor who received a COVID-19 vaccine.

The chain recombines TRBV5-1 with TRBJ2-3; TRBD2 aligns across 10 bases. The V gene end was trimmed by 5 bases and the J gene end by 5 bases; junction bases not matched to a gene: 5. The CDR3 contains 14 residues. Germline V gene data show CDR1 as SGHRS and CDR2 as YFSETQ. Here the CDR3 reads CASRRLAGVDTQYF. The CDR3 DNA reads TGCGCCAGCAGGCGTCTAGCGGGAGTAGATACGCAGTATTTT.

V usage is TRBV5-1 and J usage is TRBJ2-3, with D tentatively TRBD2 (6 bases). The length of the CDR3 is 18 residues. V lost 1 base and J 0 bases, leaving 18 bases between the germline ends. Germline CDR1 is SGHRS and CDR2 is YFSETQ. The CDR3 region has the DNA TGCGCCAGCAGCTTGCCGCCGGGAGCCCAATTTAGCACAGATACGCAGTATTTT. It encodes CASSLPPGAQFSTDTQYF.

The V and J genes are TRBV5-1 and TRBJ2-2; D not certain. The CDR3 totals 14 residues. The germline gives CDR1 SGHRS, CDR2 YFSETQ. V dropped 0 bases and J dropped 7 bases, with 10 bases sitting between them. The CDR3: CASSLGRLDGELFF. The CDR3 coding sequence is TGCGCCAGCAGCTTGGGACGGCTCGACGGGGAGCTGTTTTTT.

In this sample, this clone turned up a few times. The chain links TRBV7-2 to TRBJ1-5; 10 positions match TRBD1. Germline V gene sequence: CDR1 SGHTA, CDR2 FQGNSA. The CDR3 runs 15 residues. V shed 5 bases and J 5 bases; nucleotides not matched to a gene: 6. This CDR3 is CASSGQGVTHQPQHF. The CDR3 DNA is TGTGCCAGCAGCGGACAGGGGGTTACCCATCAGCCCCAGCATTTT.

This clone was found a few times. The rearrangement links TRBV7-8 to TRBJ1-1, with no clear D. Germline CDR1 is SGHVS and CDR2 is FQNEAQ. Trimming removed 7 bases from V and 4 bases from J, with 16 bases in between. The CDR3 consists of 14 residues. The chain's CDR3 is CASTKTGIGTEAFF. The CDR3 region has the DNA TGTGCCAGCACCAAAACGGGGATCGGCACTGAAGCTTTCTTT.